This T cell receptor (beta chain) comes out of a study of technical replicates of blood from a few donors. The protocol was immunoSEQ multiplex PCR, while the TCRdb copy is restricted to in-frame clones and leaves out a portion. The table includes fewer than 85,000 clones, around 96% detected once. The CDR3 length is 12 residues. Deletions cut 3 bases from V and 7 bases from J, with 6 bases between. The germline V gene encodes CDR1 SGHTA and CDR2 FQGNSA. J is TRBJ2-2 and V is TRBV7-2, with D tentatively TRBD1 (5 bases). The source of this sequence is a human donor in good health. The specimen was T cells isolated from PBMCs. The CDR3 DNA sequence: TGTGCCAGCAGCTTTAGGGGCGGGGAGCTGTTTTTT. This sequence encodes CASSFRGGELFF.